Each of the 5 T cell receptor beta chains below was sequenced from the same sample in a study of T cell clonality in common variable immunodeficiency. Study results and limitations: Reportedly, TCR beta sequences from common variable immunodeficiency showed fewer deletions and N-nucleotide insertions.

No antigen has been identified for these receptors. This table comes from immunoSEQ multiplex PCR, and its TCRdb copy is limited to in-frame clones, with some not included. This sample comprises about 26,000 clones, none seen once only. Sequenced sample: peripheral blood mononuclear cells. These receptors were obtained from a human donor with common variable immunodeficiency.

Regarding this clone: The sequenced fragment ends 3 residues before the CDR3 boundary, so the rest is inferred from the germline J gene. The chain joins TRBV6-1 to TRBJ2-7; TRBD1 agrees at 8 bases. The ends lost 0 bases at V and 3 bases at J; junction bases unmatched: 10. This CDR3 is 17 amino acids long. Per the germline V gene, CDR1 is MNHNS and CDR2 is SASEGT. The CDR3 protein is CASSEALPGTGFYEQYF. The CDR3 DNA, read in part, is TGTGCCAGCAGTGAAGCGCTTCCTGGGACAGGATTCTACGAG.

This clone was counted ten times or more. The sequenced CDR3 bases are TGCGCCAGCAGCTTGCGGGGACATCAAGAGACC. It encodes CASSLRGHQET. The whole CDR3 reads CASSLRGHQETQYF. The chain carries TRBV5-1 and TRBJ2-5, with D tentatively TRBD1 (6 bases). The CDR3 goes on 3 residues after the read ends, and that part is filled in from the germline J gene. Looked up from germline, CDR1 is SGHRS and CDR2 is YFSETQ. The length of the CDR3 is 14 residues. V was shortened by 1 base and J by 2 bases, with 9 bases between the two germline ends.

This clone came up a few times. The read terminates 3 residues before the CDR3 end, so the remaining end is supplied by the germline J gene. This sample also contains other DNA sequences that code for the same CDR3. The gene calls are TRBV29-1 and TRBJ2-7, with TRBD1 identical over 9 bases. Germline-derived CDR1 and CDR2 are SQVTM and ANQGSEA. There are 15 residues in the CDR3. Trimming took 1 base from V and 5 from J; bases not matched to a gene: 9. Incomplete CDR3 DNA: TGCAGCGTTGAAGGGGGGAGGACAGGGGTTAACGAG. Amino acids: CSVEGGRTGVNE. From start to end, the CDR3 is CSVEGGRTGVNEQYF.

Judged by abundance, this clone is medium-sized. The covered CDR3 bases are TGCAGCGCCCCGGGACAGGGGTCCTACAATGAG. It codes for CSAPGQGSYNE. The whole CDR3 protein reads CSAPGQGSYNEQFF. The chain employs TRBV29-1 and TRBJ2-1; 10 positions agree with TRBD1. Coverage ceases 3 residues before the CDR3 finishes, and the germline J gene fills in the end. J was trimmed by 1 base and V by 7 bases; bases with no gene match: 4. The CDR3 has 14 amino acids. The germline V gene encodes CDR1 SQVTM and CDR2 ANQGSEA.

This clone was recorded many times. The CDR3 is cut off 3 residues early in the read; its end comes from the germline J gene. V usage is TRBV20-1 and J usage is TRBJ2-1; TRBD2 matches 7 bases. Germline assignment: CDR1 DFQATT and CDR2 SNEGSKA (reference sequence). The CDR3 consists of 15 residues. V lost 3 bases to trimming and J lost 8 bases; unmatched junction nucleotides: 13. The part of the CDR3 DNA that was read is TGCAGTGCTAGTGACCTAGCGGCCGCGGGTTATGAG. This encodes CSASDLAAAGYE. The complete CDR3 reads CSASDLAAAGYEQFF.